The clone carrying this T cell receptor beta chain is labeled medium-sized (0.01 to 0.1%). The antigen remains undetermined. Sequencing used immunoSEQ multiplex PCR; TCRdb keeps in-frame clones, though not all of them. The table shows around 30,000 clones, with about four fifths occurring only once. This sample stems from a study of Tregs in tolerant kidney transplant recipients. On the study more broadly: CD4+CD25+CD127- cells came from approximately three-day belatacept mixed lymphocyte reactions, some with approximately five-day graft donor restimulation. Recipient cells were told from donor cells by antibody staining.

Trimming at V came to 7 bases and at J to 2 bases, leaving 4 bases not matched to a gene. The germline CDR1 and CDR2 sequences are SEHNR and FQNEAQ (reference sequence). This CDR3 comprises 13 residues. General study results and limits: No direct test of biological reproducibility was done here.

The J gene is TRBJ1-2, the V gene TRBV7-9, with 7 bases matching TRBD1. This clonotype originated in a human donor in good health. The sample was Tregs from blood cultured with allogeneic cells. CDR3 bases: TGTGCCAGCACCACGACAGGGAACTATGGCTACACCTTC. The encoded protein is CASTTTGNYGYTF. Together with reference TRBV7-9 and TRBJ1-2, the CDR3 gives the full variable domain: DTGVSQNPRHKITKRGQNVTFRCDPISEHNRLYWYRQTLGQGPEFLTYFQNEAQLEKSRLLSDRFSAERPKGSFSTLEIQRTEQGDSAMYLCASTTTGNYGYTFGSGTRLTVV.